A selection of T cell receptor beta chains follows, all from one sample in a study of shared clonotypes between healthy human individuals. Clones were read by immunoSEQ multiplex PCR, and TCRdb kept only the in-frame ones, dropping some. This sample carries approximately 740,000 clones, approximately 92% of them seen once, and the ten largest clones take less than 25%. The source material was naive CD8+ T cells sorted from blood. The receptors originated from a man aged 25 to 40 in good health. The CDR3 runs from the conserved cysteine through the conserved F or W. Each record gives: V gene, clone size, CDR3 protein. The size entry is marked missing in some rows and otherwise reads once, few, many or a size class.

>TRBV10-2|NA
CASSGLPRETQYF
>TRBV27|NA
CASSLSLAINEQFF
>TRBV6-5|NA
CASSYRRQGSGEQFF
>TRBV2|NA
CASQDRHFGELFF
>TRBV7-9|NA
CASSLESGLTDTQYF
>TRBV5-4|NA
CASSHIGEDQYF
>TRBV27|NA
CAGRGGRTGYEQYF
>TRBV28|few
CASSPENTGVRSKNIQYF
>TRBV6-5|NA
CASSYNYGETQYF
>TRBV6-8|NA
CASTVAGAPYSYEQYF
>TRBV2|NA
CASSEEGVGRVGEKLFF
>TRBV11-2|NA
CASSGLAGVGEQYF
>TRBV9|NA
CASSGTLGQTKNTGELFF
>TRBV28|NA
CASSRGLGGYTF
>TRBV6-1|NA
CASTADRASYEQYF
>TRBV21-1|NA
CASNTRDHSYEQYF
>TRBV19|NA
CASSLGTGTNYEQYF
>TRBV5-6|NA
CASSPRDSLSGELFF
>TRBV7-9|NA
CASTRLAGDGGNEQFF
>TRBV19|NA
CASSPLGQGHNEQFF
>TRBV11-3|NA
CASSARADGGNTEAFF
>TRBV15|NA
CATSRDRLFNQPQHF
>TRBV27|NA
CASSAGDYGYTF
>TRBV4-3|NA
CASSQDRVGETQYF
>TRBV7-9|NA
CASSFPELAGGAYEQYF
>TRBV25-1|NA
CASSGNPGGQFF
>TRBV27|NA
CASTSGGNEQFF
>TRBV6-1|NA
CASRSGDLFEKLFF
>TRBV27|NA
CASSLSGYEQYF
>TRBV2|NA
CASKWRDVYNEQFF
>TRBV28|NA
CASYFGPTAHYGYTF
>TRBV27|NA
CASSLSGPNTGELFF
>TRBV27|NA
CASSLISGRVNEQFF
>TRBV19|NA
CASSSLSGDTEAFF
>TRBV9|NA
CASSVDGNYGYTF
>TRBV27|NA
CASRRGTRGNTIYF
>TRBV7-9|NA
CASSSTLTGELFF
>TRBV27|NA
CASSFYGGTEAFF
>TRBV15|few
CATSRAGTYNEQFF
>TRBV7-9|NA
CASSSGARETQYF